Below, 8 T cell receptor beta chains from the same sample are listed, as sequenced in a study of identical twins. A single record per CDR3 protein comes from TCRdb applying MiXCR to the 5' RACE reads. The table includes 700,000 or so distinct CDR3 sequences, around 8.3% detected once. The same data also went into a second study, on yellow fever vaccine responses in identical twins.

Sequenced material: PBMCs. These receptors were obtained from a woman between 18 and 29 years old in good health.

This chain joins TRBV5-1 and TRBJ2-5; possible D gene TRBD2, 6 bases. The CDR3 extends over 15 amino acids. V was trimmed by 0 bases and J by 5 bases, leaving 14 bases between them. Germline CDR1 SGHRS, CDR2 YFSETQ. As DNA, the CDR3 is TGCGCCAGCAGCTTGGACGTGCTAGCGAGGGAGACCCAGTACTTC. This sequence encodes CASSLDVLARETQYF.

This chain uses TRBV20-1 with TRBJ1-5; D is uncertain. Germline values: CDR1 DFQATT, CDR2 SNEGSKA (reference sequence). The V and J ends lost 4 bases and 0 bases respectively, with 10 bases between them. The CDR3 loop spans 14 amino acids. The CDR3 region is CSAKQHDSNQPQHF. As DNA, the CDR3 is TGCAGTGCTAAGCAACATGATAGCAATCAGCCCCAGCATTTT.

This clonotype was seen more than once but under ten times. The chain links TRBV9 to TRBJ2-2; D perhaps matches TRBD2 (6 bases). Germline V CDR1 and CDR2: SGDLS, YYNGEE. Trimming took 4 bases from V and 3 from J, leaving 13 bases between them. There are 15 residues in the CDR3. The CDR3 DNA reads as TGTGCCAGCAGCTCAAGCGGGTTTTACACCGGGGAGCTGTTTTTT. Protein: CASSSSGFYTGELFF.

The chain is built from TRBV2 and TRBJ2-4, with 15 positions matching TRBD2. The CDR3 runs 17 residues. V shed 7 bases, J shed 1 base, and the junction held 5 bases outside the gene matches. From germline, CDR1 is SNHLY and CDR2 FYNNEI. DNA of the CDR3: TGTGCCAGCAACCCGGGACTAGCGGGGGGTGCCAAAAACATTCAGTACTTC. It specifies CASNPGLAGGAKNIQYF.

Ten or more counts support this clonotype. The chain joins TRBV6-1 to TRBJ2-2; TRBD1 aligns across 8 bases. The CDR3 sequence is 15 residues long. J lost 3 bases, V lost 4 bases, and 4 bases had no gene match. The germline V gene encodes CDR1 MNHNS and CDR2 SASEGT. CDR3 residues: CASSGTGGDTGELFF. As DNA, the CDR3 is TGTGCCAGCAGTGGAACAGGGGGAGACACCGGGGAGCTGTTTTTT.

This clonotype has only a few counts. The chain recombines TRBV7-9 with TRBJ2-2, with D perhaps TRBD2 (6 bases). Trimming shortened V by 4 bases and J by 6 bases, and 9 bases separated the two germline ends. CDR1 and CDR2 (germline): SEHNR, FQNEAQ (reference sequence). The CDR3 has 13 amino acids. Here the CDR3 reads CASSSSSAGELFF. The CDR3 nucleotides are TGTGCCAGCAGCTCCTCTAGCGCCGGGGAGCTGTTTTTT. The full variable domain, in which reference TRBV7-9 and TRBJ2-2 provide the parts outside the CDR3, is DTGVSQNPRHKITKRGQNVTFRCDPISEHNRLYWYRQTLGQGPEFLTYFQNEAQLEKSRLLSDRFSAERPKGSFSTLEIQRTEQGDSAMYLCASSSSSAGELFFGEGSRLTVL.

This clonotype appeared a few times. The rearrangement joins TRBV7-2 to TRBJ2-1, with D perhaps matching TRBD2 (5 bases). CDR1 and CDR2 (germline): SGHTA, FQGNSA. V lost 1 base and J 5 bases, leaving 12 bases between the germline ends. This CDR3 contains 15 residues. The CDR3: CASSLGLDGDNEQFF. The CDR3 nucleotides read TGTGCCAGCAGCTTAGGTCTGGACGGGGACAATGAGCAGTTCTTC. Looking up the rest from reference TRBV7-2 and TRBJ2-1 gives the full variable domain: GAGVSQSPSNKVTEKGKDVELRCDPISGHTALYWYRQSLGQGLEFLIYFQGNSAPDKSGLPSDRFSAERTGGSVSTLTIQRTQQEDSAVYLCASSLGLDGDNEQFFGPGTRLTVL.

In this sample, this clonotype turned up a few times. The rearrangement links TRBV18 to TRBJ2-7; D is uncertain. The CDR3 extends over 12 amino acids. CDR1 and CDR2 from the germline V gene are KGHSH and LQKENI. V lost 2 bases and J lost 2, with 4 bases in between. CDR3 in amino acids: CASSPFTYEQYF. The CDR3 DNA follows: TGTGCCAGCTCACCATTCACCTACGAGCAGTACTTC.